The source of this T cell receptor beta chain is a study of blood T cell repertoires in COVID-19. This clone was recorded once. Per the study methods: Reference gene primer amplification in the assay estimated nucleated cell counts. The method was immunoSEQ multiplex PCR; TCRdb's version includes in-frame clones alone and lacks a portion of them. That table supplies the V and J calls and clone size; D and trimming were determined from the DNA. The sample consists of about 290,000 clones, roughly nine tenths of them appearing once. V trimming: 6 bases; J trimming: 1 base; junction bases outside the gene matches: 7. Germline V gene sequence: CDR1 MNHEY, CDR2 SVGAGI. The CDR3 spans 15 residues.

V and J are TRBV6-5 and TRBJ2-5; 8 bases match TRBD2. The specimen sequenced was peripheral blood. This receptor was taken from a woman in her 30s with COVID-19, enrolled during active disease. Here the CDR3 reads CASSRGGPFQETQYF. CDR3 nucleotide sequence: TGTGCCAGCAGCCGCGGGGGGCCTTTCCAAGAGACCCAGTACTTC.